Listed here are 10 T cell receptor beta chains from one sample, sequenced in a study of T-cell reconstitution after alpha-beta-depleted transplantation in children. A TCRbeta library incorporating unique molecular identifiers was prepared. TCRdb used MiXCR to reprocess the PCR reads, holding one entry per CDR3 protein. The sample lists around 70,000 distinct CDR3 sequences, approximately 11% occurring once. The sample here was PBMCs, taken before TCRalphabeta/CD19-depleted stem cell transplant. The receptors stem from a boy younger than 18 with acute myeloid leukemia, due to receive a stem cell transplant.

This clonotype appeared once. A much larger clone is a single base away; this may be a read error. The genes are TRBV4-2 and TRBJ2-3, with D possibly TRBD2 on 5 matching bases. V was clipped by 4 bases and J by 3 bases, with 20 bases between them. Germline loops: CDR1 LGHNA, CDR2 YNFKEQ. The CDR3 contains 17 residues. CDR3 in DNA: TGTGCCAGCAGCCCCGGACTGGGATTGGGCGCGACAGATACGCAGTATTTT. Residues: CASSPGLGLGATDTQYF.

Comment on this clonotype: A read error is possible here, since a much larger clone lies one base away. The CDR3 sequence is CASSLVSESTFF. The DNA for the CDR3 is TGTGCCAGCAGCTTAGTGTCGGAAAGTACTTTCTTT. The J gene is TRBJ1-1, the V gene TRBV11-2, with D unresolved. Trimming pared 1 base from V and 12 bases from J, leaving 12 bases between. The CDR3 is made up of 12 amino acids. Germline CDR1 and CDR2: SGHAT and FQNNGV.

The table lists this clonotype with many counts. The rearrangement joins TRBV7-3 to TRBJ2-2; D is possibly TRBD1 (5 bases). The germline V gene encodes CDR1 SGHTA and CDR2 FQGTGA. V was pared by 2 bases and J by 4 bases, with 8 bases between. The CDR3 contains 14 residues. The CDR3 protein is CASSLARATGELFF. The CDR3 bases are TGTGCCAGCAGCTTAGCCAGGGCCACCGGGGAGCTGTTTTTT.

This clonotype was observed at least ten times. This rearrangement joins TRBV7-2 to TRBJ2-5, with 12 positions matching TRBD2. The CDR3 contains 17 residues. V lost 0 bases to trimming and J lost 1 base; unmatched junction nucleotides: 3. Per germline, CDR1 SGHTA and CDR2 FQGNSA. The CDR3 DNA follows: TGTGCCAGCAGCTTAGCACTAGCGGGGGGTACCCAAGAGACCCAGTACTTC. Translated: CASSLALAGGTQETQYF.

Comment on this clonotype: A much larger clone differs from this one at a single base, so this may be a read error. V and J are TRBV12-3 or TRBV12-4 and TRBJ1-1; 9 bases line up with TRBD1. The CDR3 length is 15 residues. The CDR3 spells CASRTDRGVDTEDFF. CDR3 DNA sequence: TGTGCCAGCAGAACCGACAGGGGGGTTGACACTGAAGATTTCTTT.

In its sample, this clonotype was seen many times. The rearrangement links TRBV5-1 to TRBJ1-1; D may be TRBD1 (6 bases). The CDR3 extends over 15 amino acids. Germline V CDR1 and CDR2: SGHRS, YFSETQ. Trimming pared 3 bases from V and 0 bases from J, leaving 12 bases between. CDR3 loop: CASSSLGGLNTEAFF. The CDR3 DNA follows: TGCGCCAGCAGCTCCCTTGGGGGGCTGAACACTGAAGCTTTCTTT.

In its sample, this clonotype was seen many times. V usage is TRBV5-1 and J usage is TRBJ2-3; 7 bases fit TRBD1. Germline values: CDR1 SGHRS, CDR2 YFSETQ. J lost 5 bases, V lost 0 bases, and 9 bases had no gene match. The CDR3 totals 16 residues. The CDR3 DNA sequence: TGCGCCAGCAGCTTGGCCGACAGGGAAGGTAAAGATACGCAGTATTTT. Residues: CASSLADREGKDTQYF.

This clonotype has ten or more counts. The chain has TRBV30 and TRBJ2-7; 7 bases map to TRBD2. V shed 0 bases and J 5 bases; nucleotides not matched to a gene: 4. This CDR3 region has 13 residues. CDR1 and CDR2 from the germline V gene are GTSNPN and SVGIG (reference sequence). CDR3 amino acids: CAWSVDGRNEQYF. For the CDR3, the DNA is TGTGCCTGGAGTGTTGACGGGAGGAACGAGCAGTACTTC.

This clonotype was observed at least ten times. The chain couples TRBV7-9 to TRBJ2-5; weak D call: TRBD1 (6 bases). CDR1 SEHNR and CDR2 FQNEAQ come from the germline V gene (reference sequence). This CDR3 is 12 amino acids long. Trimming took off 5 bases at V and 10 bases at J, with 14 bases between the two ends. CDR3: CASSPGVVDQYF. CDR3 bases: TGTGCCAGCAGCCCAGGGGTGGTGGACCAGTACTTC.

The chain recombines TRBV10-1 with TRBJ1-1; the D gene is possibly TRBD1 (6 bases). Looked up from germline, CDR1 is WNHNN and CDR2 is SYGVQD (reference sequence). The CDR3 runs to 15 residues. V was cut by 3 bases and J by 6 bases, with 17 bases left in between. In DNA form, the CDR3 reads TGCGCCAGCAGTGATTTCTTCGCAGGGGCAGCTGAAGCTTTCTTT. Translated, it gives CASSDFFAGAAEAFF.